The T cell receptor (beta chain) under discussion was sequenced for a study of blood T cell repertoires in COVID-19 (dated by TCRdb to the early 2020s). Notes on the research overall: Collaborator samples came from the United States, Italy and Spain and covered acute and convalescent phases of COVID-19. A freely available public database, intended as a resource for researchers studying the immune response to SARS-CoV-2, is where the repertoires were released. Subjects who had been exposed to COVID-19, were actively infected with it, or had recovered from it provided the deeply sampled blood TCRbeta repertoires that made up the dataset. The material from the prospective study consisted of cDNA or gDNA derived from T cells, B-cell-depleted T cells, or PBMCs. Samples were obtained from the ongoing ImmuneRACE study (first 160 participants) and from 1,254 subjects provided by 6 global collaborators. The sample metadata nearly always contained a de-identified subject ID, COVID-19 status, age in years and sex. Where available, HLA class I and class II types were obtained from metadata supplied by the sample provider rather than from assay-based typing.

This clone has a count of ten or more. The antigen it recognizes is unknown. Base qualities are not recorded, but no much larger clone differs from it by a single base. TCRbeta CDR3 regions were amplified from genomic DNA using the immunoSEQ Assay, a bias-controlled multiplex PCR. As for how the authors treated the data: Within the assay, amplification of reference gene primers was used to estimate how many nucleated cells each sample contained. To quantify the absolute abundance of each unique TCRbeta CDR3 rearrangement, sequence reads were collapsed and filtered. For each sample, productive Simpson clonality was calculated as the square root of Simpson's diversity index across productive rearrangements. Sourced from immuneACCESS, this table was stored by TCRdb with only in-frame sequences that have V and J called. A share of the clones is absent; for the studies checked, an unresolved V gene accounts for under half, and the remainder has no known explanation. V and J calls plus clone size are reproduced from that table; the DNA served to infer D and trimming. Here the sample has approximately 200,000 clones; more than 75% occur a single time. In total, the top ten clones hold about 4.1% of the sample.

The investigation overall reported the following: Clinical and demographic metadata were provided uncurated, with the amount varying by source and participant.

According to the germline V gene, CDR1 reads KGHSH and CDR2 reads LQKENI. The CDR3 runs 15 amino acids, cysteine and phenylalanine included. Solely the CDR3 DNA is kept, with 45 bases framed from the first base. The germline V end is reduced by 3 bases and the J end by 8 bases; junction bases left unmatched: 10. Whole blood was collected in K2EDTA tubes by collaborating institutions according to the institutions' own protocols. For TCRbeta analysis, collaborators shipped samples as frozen whole blood, isolated PBMCs, or DNA extracted from either of those sample types. Here the chain combines TRBV18 and TRBJ1-1; 9 of the junction bases match TRBD1. Material: peripheral blood. The TCR comes from a man aged 50 or older with acute or convalescent COVID-19. The DNA sequence is given as TGTGCCAGCTCACCCCGCCTTGGGACAGGGACCGAAGCTTTCTTT. Its protein reads: CASSPRLGTGTEAFF.